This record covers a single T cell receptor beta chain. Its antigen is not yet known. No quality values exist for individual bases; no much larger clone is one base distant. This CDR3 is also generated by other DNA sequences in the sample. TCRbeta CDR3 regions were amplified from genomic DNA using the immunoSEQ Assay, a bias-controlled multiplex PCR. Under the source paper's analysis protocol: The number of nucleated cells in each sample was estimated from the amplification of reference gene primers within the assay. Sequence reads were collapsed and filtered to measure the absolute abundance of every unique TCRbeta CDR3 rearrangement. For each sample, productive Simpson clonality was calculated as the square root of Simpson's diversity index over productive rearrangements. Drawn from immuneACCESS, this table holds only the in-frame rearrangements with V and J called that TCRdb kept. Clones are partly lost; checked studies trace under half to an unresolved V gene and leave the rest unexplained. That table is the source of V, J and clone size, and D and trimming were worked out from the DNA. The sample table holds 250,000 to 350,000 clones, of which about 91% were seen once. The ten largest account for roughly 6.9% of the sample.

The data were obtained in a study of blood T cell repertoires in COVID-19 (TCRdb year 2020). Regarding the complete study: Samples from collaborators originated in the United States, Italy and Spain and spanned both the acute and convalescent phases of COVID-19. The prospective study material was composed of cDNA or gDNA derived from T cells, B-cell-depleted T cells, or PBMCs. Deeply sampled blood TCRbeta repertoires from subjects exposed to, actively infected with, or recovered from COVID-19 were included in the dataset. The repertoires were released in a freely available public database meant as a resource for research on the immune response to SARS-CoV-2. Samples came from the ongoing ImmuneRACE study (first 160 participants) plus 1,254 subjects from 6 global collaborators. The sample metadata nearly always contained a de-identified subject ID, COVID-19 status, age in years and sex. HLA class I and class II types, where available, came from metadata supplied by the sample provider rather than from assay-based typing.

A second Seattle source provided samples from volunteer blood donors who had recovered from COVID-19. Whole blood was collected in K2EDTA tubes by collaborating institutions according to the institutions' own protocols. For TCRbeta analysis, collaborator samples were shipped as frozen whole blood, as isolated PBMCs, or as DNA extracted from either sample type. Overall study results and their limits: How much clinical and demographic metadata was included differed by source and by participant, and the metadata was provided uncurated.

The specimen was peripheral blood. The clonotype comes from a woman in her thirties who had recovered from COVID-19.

CDR3 sequence: CASSVESSGNTIYF. The bases are TGTGCCAGCAGCGTAGAGAGCTCTGGAAACACCATATATTTT. The chain employs TRBV9 and TRBJ1-3; no D gene is confidently identified. Counted from cysteine to phenylalanine, this CDR3 has 14 amino acids. CDR3 DNA is the only sequence kept; it has 42 bases, read in frame from the first base. Trimming removed 0 bases from V and 0 bases from J, leaving 4 bases between the germline ends. Looking up the germline V gene yields CDR1 SGDLS and CDR2 YYNGEE.